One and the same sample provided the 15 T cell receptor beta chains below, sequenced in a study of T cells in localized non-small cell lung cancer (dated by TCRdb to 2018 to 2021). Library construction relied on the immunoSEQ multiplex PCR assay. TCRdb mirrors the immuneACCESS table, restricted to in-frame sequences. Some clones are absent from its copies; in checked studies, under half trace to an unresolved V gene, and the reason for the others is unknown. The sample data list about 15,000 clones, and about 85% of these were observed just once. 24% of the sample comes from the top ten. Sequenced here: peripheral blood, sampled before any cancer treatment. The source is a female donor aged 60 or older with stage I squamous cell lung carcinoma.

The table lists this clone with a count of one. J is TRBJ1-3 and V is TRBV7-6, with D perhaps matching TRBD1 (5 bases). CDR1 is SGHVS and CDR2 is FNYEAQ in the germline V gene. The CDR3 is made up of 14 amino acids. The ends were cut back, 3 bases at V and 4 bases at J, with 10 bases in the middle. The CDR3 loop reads CASSLDIWGNTIYF. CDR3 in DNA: TGTGCCAGCAGCTTGGACATTTGGGGAAACACCATATATTTT.

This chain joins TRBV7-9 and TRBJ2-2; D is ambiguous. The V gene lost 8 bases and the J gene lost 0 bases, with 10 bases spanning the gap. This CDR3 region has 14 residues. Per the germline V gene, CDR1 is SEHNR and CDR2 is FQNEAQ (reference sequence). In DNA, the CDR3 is TGTGCCAGCTCTGTTAACCCGAACACCGGGGAGCTGTTTTTT. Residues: CASSVNPNTGELFF.

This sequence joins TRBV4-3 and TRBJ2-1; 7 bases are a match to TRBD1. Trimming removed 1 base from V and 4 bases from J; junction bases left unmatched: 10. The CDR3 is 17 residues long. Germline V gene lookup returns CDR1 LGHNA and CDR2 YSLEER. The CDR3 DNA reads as TGCGCCAGCAGCCAAGGACCCGGACAGGCTCCATACAATGAGCAGTTCTTC. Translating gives CASSQGPGQAPYNEQFF.

The CDR3 reads CASSYSSTGLNEKLFF. In DNA, the CDR3 is TGTGCCAGCAGTTACTCGTCTACGGGGCTTAATGAAAAACTGTTTTTT. The chain has TRBV6-5 and TRBJ1-4, with a possible D match to TRBD1 (5 bases). The CDR3 length is 16 residues. Trimming shortened V by 0 bases and J by 4 bases, and 12 bases separated the two germline ends. Per germline, CDR1 MNHEY and CDR2 SVGAGI.

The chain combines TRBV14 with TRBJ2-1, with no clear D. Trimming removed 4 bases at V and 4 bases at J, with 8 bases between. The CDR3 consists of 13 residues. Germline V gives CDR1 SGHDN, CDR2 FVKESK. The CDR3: CASSPAVYNEQFF. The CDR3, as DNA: TGTGCCAGCAGCCCGGCGGTATACAATGAGCAGTTCTTC.

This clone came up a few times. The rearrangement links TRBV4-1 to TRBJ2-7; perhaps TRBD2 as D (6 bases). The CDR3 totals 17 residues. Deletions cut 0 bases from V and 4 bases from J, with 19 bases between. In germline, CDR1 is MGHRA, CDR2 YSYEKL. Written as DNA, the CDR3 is TGCGCCAGCAGCCAAGACCCGAGGCGGGGCCTCAGTTACGAGCAGTACTTC. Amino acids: CASSQDPRRGLSYEQYF.

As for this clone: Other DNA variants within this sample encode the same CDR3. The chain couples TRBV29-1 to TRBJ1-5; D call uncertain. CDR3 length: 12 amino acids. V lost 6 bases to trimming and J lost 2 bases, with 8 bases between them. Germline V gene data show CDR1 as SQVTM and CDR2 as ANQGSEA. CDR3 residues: CSVGEGNQPQHF. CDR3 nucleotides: TGCAGCGTCGGAGAGGGCAATCAGCCCCAGCATTTT.

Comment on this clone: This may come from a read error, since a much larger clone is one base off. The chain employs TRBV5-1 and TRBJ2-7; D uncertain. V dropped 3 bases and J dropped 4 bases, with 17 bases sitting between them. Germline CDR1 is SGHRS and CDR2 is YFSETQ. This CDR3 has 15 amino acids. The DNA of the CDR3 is TGCGCCAGCAGCTCTCCGGGCCCTACGGTTTACGAGCAGTACTTC. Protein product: CASSSPGPTVYEQYF.

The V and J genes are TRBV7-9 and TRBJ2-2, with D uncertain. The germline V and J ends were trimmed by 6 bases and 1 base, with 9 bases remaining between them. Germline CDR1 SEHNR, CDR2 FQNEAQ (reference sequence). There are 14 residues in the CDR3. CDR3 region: CASRGDGNTGELFF. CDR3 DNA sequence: TGTGCCAGCAGAGGAGACGGGAACACCGGGGAGCTGTTTTTT. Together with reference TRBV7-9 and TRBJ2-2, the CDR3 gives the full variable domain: DTGVSQNPRHKITKRGQNVTFRCDPISEHNRLYWYRQTLGQGPEFLTYFQNEAQLEKSRLLSDRFSAERPKGSFSTLEIQRTEQGDSAMYLCASRGDGNTGELFFGEGSRLTVL.

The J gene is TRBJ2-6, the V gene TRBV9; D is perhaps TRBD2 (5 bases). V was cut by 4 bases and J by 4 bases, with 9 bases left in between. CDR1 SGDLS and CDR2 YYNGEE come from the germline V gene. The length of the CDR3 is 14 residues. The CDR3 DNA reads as TGTGCCAGCAGCCCCCCGGGGGGGGCCAACGTCCTGACTTTC. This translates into CASSPPGGANVLTF.

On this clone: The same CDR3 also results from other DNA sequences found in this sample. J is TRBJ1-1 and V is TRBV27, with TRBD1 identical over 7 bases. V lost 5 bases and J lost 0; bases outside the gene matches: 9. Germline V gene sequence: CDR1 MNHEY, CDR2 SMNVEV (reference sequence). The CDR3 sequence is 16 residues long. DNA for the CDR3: TGTGCCAGCAGTACGTACAGGGGACTCATGAACACTGAAGCTTTCTTT. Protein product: CASSTYRGLMNTEAFF.

The CDR3 DNA sequence: TGTGCCAGCAGTCCCTACTCCGCAGGTTTGGGGCGGCCCCAGCATTTT. This translates into CASSPYSAGLGRPQHF. The chain combines TRBV2 with TRBJ1-5, with D possibly TRBD1 on 5 matching bases. V dropped 5 bases and J dropped 9 bases, with 23 bases sitting between them. The CDR3 spans 16 residues. Germline V lookup: CDR1 SNHLY, CDR2 FYNNEI.

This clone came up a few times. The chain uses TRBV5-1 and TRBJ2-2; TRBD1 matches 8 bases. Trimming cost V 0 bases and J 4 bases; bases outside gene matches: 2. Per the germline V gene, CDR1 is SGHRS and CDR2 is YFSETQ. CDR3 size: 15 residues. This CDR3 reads CASSLGTGFTGELFF. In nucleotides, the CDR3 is TGCGCCAGCAGCTTGGGGACAGGGTTCACCGGGGAGCTGTTTTTT.

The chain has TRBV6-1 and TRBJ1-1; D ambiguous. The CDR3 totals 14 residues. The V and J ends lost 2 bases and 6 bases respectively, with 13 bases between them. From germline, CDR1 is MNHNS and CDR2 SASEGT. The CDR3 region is CASSEIGSGAEAFF. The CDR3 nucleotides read TGTGCCAGCAGTGAAATCGGTTCTGGCGCTGAAGCTTTCTTT.

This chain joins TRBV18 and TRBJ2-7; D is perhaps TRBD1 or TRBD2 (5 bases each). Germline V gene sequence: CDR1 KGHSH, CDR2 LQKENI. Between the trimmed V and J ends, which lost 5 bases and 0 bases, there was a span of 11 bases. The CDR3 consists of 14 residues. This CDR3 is CASSWGPSSYEQYF. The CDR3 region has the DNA TGTGCCAGCTCATGGGGACCGAGCTCCTACGAGCAGTACTTC.